The 17 T cell receptor beta chains below all came from one sample that was sequenced in a study of blood T cell repertoires in COVID-19. TCRdb keeps only in-frame clones here, not all; method: immunoSEQ multiplex PCR. The profile shows tens of thousands of clones, roughly 85% of them singletons. The specimen sequenced was peripheral blood. These receptors originate from a man older than 75 with acute or convalescent COVID-19.

The genes are TRBV27 and TRBJ1-2; 8 bases are a match to TRBD1. CDR1 is MNHEY, CDR2 SMNVEV, per germline (reference sequence). The CDR3 covers 14 residues. V lost 4 bases to trimming and J lost 8 bases; unmatched junction nucleotides: 9. DNA of the CDR3: TGTGCCAGCAGTTACAGGGGGAACTATGGAGGCTACACCTTC. It is translated as CASSYRGNYGGYTF.

The rearrangement joins TRBV10-3 to TRBJ2-2; 7 bases line up with TRBD1. Germline CDR1 and CDR2: ENHRY and SYGVKD. Trimming cost V 1 base and J 5 bases; bases outside gene matches: 7. The CDR3 consists of 16 residues. The chain's CDR3 is CAISELQGLITGELFF. As DNA, the CDR3 is TGTGCCATCAGTGAGTTACAGGGGCTTATAACCGGGGAGCTGTTTTTT.

This clone was picked up a small number of times. The gene calls are TRBV5-4 and TRBJ2-3; 10 bases fit TRBD2. The germline V gene encodes CDR1 SGHNT and CDR2 YYREEE (reference sequence). The V gene end was trimmed by 1 base and the J gene end by 4 bases; junction bases not matched to a gene: 3. The CDR3 extends over 15 amino acids. The CDR3 nucleotides read TGTGCCAGCAGCTTGAGTCTAGCGGGAGCAGATACGCAGTATTTT. Protein sequence: CASSLSLAGADTQYF.

The gene calls are TRBV7-2 and TRBJ1-6, with no clear D. V lost 0 bases and J lost 11, with 8 bases in between. Germline assignment: CDR1 SGHTA and CDR2 FQGNSA. This CDR3 is 13 amino acids long. The chain's CDR3 is CASSLAVRTPLHF. In DNA form, the CDR3 reads TGTGCCAGCAGCTTAGCGGTCAGGACACCCCTCCACTTT.

This clone was recorded a few times. V gene TRBV7-6 combines with J gene TRBJ1-4; 8 positions match TRBD1. There are 15 residues in the CDR3. Losses at the gene ends were 5 bases for V and 7 bases for J; bases not matched to a gene: 9. CDR1 is SGHVS, CDR2 FNYEAQ, per germline. The DNA for the CDR3 is TGTGCCAGCAGCCCGCTACAGGGGGGCCGTGAAAAACTGTTTTTT. It encodes CASSPLQGGREKLFF.

V and J are TRBV6-5 and TRBJ2-1, with TRBD2 as a possible D gene (7 bases). The V end was cut by 4 bases, the J end by 0 bases, with 13 bases between. This CDR3 has 16 residues. CDR1 is MNHEY, CDR2 SVGAGI, per germline. The CDR3 DNA reads TGTGCCAGCAGTTCTCGGGGGGCGCGCTCCTACAATGAGCAGTTCTTC. Protein product: CASSSRGARSYNEQFF.

This clone was seen only a few times. The chain employs TRBV5-1 and TRBJ2-1, with 13 bases matching TRBD2. Germline CDR1 is SGHRS and CDR2 is YFSETQ. The CDR3 sequence is 16 residues long. After removal of 1 base from V and 15 bases from J, the junction contained 13 bases not matched to a gene. The CDR3 loop is CASSLIATSGGRVLFF. Written as DNA, the CDR3 is TGCGCCAGCAGCTTGATCGCGACTAGCGGGGGGAGGGTATTGTTCTTC.

The gene calls are TRBV24-1 and TRBJ1-5, with TRBD1 matching over 8 bases. The CDR3 has 18 residues. Germline V gene lookup returns CDR1 KGHDR and CDR2 SFDVKD. Losses at the gene ends were 6 bases for V and 0 bases for J; bases not matched to a gene: 12. CDR3 loop: CATSPGQGRGYSNQPQHF. The CDR3 bases are TGTGCCACCAGTCCAGGACAGGGTCGGGGTTATAGCAATCAGCCCCAGCATTTT.

The chain employs TRBV27 and TRBJ2-7; 7 nucleotides line up with TRBD1. CDR1 and CDR2 from the germline V gene are MNHEY and SMNVEV (reference sequence). The ends lost 4 bases at V and 4 bases at J; junction bases unmatched: 10. This CDR3 spans 15 amino acids. CDR3 in DNA: TGTGCCAGCAGTTACCTCGACAGGGTCCAATACGAGCAGTACTTC. Residues: CASSYLDRVQYEQYF.

This clone was counted a single time. The chain couples TRBV7-2 to TRBJ2-7; perhaps TRBD2 as D (5 bases). The CDR3 extends over 12 amino acids. Germline CDR1 is SGHTA and CDR2 is FQGNSA. Trimming cost V 5 bases and J 3 bases, with 8 bases left between them. DNA for the CDR3: TGTGCCAGCAGCAACGGGAACTACGAGCAGTACTTC. Protein product: CASSNGNYEQYF.

This chain uses TRBV5-1 with TRBJ1-1; 7 bases match TRBD1. The CDR3 contains 14 residues. Trimming cost V 2 bases and J 7 bases; bases outside gene matches: 8. Per germline, CDR1 SGHRS and CDR2 YFSETQ. The CDR3 DNA follows: TGCGCCAGCAGCTTCGGACAGGAGACTGATGAAGCTTTCTTT. It codes for CASSFGQETDEAFF.

The chain uses TRBV7-2 and TRBJ2-7, with 7 bases aligning to TRBD2. Looked up from germline, CDR1 is SGHTA and CDR2 is FQGNSA. After removal of 3 bases from V and 0 bases from J, the junction contained 8 bases not matched to a gene. CDR3 size: 16 residues. The CDR3: CASSFSSGSSSYEQYF. DNA of the CDR3: TGTGCCAGCAGCTTTTCTAGCGGCTCTAGCTCCTACGAGCAGTACTTC.

The genes are TRBV10-3 and TRBJ2-2; TRBD1 matches 10 bases. The CDR3 contains 15 residues. The germline V gene encodes CDR1 ENHRY and CDR2 SYGVKD. Losses at the gene ends were 6 bases for V and 4 bases for J; bases not matched to a gene: 5. The CDR3 sequence is CAIRTGTGVTGELFF. CDR3 sequence (DNA): TGTGCCATCAGAACAGGGACAGGGGTCACCGGGGAGCTGTTTTTT.

This chain links TRBV24-1 with TRBJ1-2; TRBD1 matches at 7 bases. V lost 6 bases and J lost 3; bases outside the gene matches: 12. The CDR3 has 16 amino acids. Germline V CDR1 and CDR2: KGHDR, SFDVKD. Here the CDR3 reads CATSLLAGQWDYGYTF. Here the CDR3 DNA reads TGTGCCACCAGTTTGCTCGCGGGACAGTGGGACTATGGCTACACCTTC.

This chain connects TRBV6-5 to TRBJ1-2; 7 nucleotides align to TRBD1. The germline gives CDR1 MNHEY, CDR2 SVGAGI. There are 15 residues in the CDR3. V shed 4 bases and J 0 bases; nucleotides not matched to a gene: 5. CDR3: CASSFRGVTNYGYTF. CDR3 nucleotide sequence: TGTGCCAGCAGTTTCAGGGGGGTCACTAACTATGGCTACACCTTC.

The chain links TRBV18 to TRBJ2-7; 8 bases map to TRBD2. Germline V gives CDR1 KGHSH, CDR2 LQKENI. Trimming cost V 6 bases and J 7 bases; bases outside gene matches: 17. The CDR3 is 16 residues long. In DNA, the CDR3 is TGTGCCAGCTCTAGTGGCCGGGGGGGGTCAATAAGAGAGCAGTACTTC. It translates to CASSSGRGGSIREQYF.

This clone has just one count. The rearrangement joins TRBV7-9 to TRBJ1-4; tentatively, D is TRBD1 (5 bases). The CDR3 covers 12 residues. CDR1 and CDR2 (germline): SEHNR, FQNEAQ (reference sequence). V was pared by 6 bases and J by 8 bases, with 10 bases between. This CDR3 reads CASSHPGEKLFF. CDR3 nucleotide sequence: TGTGCCAGCAGTCACCCAGGGGAAAAACTGTTTTTT.